This T cell receptor beta chain was recorded in a study of T-cell memory formation after mild COVID-19. TCRdb independently ran MiXCR on the 5' RACE reads; one entry per CDR3 protein. The repertoire has around 530,000 distinct CDR3 sequences, about 20% of them found once; the top ten carry roughly 8.1%. The germline CDR1 and CDR2 sequences are SQVTM and ANQGSEA. The CDR3 contains 14 residues. Trimming stripped 0 bases from V and 4 bases from J, with 10 bases between. This chain uses TRBV29-1 with TRBJ2-1; D is tentatively TRBD1 or TRBD2 (5 bases each). The sequenced sample was PBMCs or a T cell subset sorted from them (not recorded which). This receptor was obtained from an adult woman who had mild COVID-19 (a few samples of this study predate the infection). Cell type and time point are not known. The CDR3 nucleotides read TGCAGCGTTGAAGATCGGGGCCGATACAATGAGCAGTTCTTC. This codes for CSVEDRGRYNEQFF.